This is a list of T cell receptor beta chains from one sample in a study of T cells after yellow fever vaccination. TCRdb itself ran the 5' RACE reads through MiXCR, one entry per CDR3 protein. The profile covers some 110,000 distinct CDR3 sequences, with 8.4% appearing a single time and 25% taken by the ten largest. This sample comprised CD8+ T cells sorted from PBMCs, obtained 45 days after the yellow fever booster vaccination. The source of these receptors is a man younger than 40 who received the YFV17D yellow fever vaccine. CDR3s include the opening cysteine and the closing phenylalanine or tryptophan. D genes are given only for firm matches. The listing skips clone size in some rows; elsewhere it reads once, few, many or a size class.

few | . | TRBJ1-2 | TRBV25-1 | TGTGCCAGCACGGGGTCGCACTATGGCTACACCTTC | CASTGSHYGYTF
many | TRBD2 | TRBJ2-5 | TRBV9 | TGTGCCAGCAGCGAGGGTAGACTAGCGAACCAAGAGACCCAGTACTTC | CASSEGRLANQETQYF
many | . | TRBJ2-3 | TRBV7-2 | TGTGCCAGCAGCTCCTTGACTACCACAGATACGCAGTATTTT | CASSSLTTTDTQYF
many | . | TRBJ2-1 | TRBV7-9 | TGTGCCAGCAGCTCGCCCGGAGGACGCGATGAGCAGTTCTTC | CASSSPGGRDEQFF
few | . | TRBJ2-7 | TRBV5-1 | TGCGCCAGCAGAAAATCCTACGAGCAGTACTTC | CASRKSYEQYF
many | . | TRBJ2-5 | TRBV6-2/TRBV6-3 | TGTGCCAGCAGTTTGATAATGGACAACGGGGGGACCCAGTACTTC | CASSLIMDNGGTQYF
many | . | TRBJ2-1 | TRBV6-1 | TGTGCCAGTATATCGTATGGCGCAGGGGATGAGCAGTTCTTC | CASISYGAGDEQFF
few | TRBD2 | TRBJ2-1 | TRBV7-9 | TGTGCCAGCAGCTTATTTGCGGGAGATAGGAATGAGCAGTTCTTC | CASSLFAGDRNEQFF
many | . | TRBJ1-4 | TRBV12-3/TRBV12-4 | TGTGCCAGCAGGTCAACAACTAATGAAAAACTGTTTTTT | CASRSTTNEKLFF
few | TRBD2 | TRBJ2-7 | TRBV19 | TGTGCCAGTAGTATCACGGGATGGGAGGGCTTCTACGAGCAGTACTTC | CASSITGWEGFYEQYF
many | TRBD2 | TRBJ2-1 | TRBV12-3/TRBV12-4 | TGTGCCAGCAGTTCGGGACTAGCGGGAGATGAGCAGTTCTTC | CASSSGLAGDEQFF
. | TRBD2 | TRBJ2-3 | TRBV13 | TGTGCCAGCAGCGGGGGACTAGCGGGATCAGTGGATACGCAGTATTTT | CASSGGLAGSVDTQYF
. | TRBD2 | TRBJ2-5 | TRBV3-1 | TGTGCCTGCAGCCAAGATAGTGCGGGAGAAGAGACCCAGTACTTC | CACSQDSAGEETQYF
many | . | TRBJ1-1 | TRBV11-2 | TGTGCCAGCAGCTTAGACTTATTAGGGGGGCGCGGGGACACTGAAGCTTTCTTT | CASSLDLLGGRGDTEAFF
many | TRBD2 | TRBJ2-3 | TRBV5-6 | TGTGCCAGCAGCTTGTTACTAGCGGTTAGCACAGATACGCAGTATTTT | CASSLLLAVSTDTQYF
many | TRBD2 | TRBJ2-5 | TRBV7-2 | TGTGCCAGCAGCTTGACTAGCGGACAAGAGACCCAGTACTTC | CASSLTSGQETQYF
many | . | TRBJ2-1 | TRBV12-3/TRBV12-4 | TGTGCCAGCAGTTTATGGCGAGTCCATGAGCAGTTCTTC | CASSLWRVHEQFF
many | . | TRBJ2-1 | TRBV7-2 | TGTGCCAGCAAGGAGTACAATGAGCAGTTCTTC | CASKEYNEQFF
many | TRBD1 | TRBJ2-7 | TRBV12-3/TRBV12-4 | TGTGCCAGCAGTTTAAACAGGGGTTACTCCTACGAGCAGTACTTC | CASSLNRGYSYEQYF
many | . | TRBJ2-1 | TRBV28 | TGTGCCAGCAGTTTAATAGCAGGGGAAAATGAGCAGTTCTTC | CASSLIAGENEQFF
few | . | TRBJ2-7 | TRBV11-2 | TGTGCCAGCAGCCTCCGGGACCTTGCCTACGAGCAGTACTTC | CASSLRDLAYEQYF
many | . | TRBJ2-1 | TRBV29-1 | TGCATCCCCGCCCAGCCTAAGCAGTTCTTC | CIPAQPKQFF
few | . | TRBJ1-2 | TRBV29-1 | TGCAGCGTTGAAGGCAGGGGCGACTATGGCTACACCTTC | CSVEGRGDYGYTF
many | . | TRBJ2-2 | TRBV24-1 | TGTGCCACCAGTGCTCTGAACAGGTGGAACACCGGGGAGCTGTTTTTT | CATSALNRWNTGELFF
. | . | TRBJ2-5 | TRBV3-1 | TGTGCCAGCAGCCAAGAGACGGCAGGAGTTTTATCCCAGTACTTC | CASSQETAGVLSQYF
many | . | TRBJ2-3 | TRBV5-1 | TGCGCCAGCAGCTTCCCTAGCGACTCTAGCACAGATACGCAGTATTTT | CASSFPSDSSTDTQYF
. | . | TRBJ2-1 | TRBV2 | TGTGCCAGCAGAGGAGGACTCCTGATAGAGCAGTTCTTC | CASRGGLLIEQFF
few | . | TRBJ2-7 | TRBV23-1 | TGCGCCAGCAGTCAGTCGGGGATTGGTAACTACGAGCAGTACTTC | CASSQSGIGNYEQYF
few | . | TRBJ2-1 | TRBV6-5 | TGTGCCAGCAGTTACTCGACAGCCTACAATGAGCAGTTCTTC | CASSYSTAYNEQFF
many | TRBD2 | TRBJ2-7 | TRBV27 | TGTGCCAGCAGTTTCGGACTAGCGGACTCCTACGAGCAGTACTTC | CASSFGLADSYEQYF
few | . | TRBJ2-7 | TRBV7-2 | TGTGCCAGCAGCTTAGCCCCCAGTGGGAGACGAAACGAGCAGTACTTC | CASSLAPSGRRNEQYF
many | . | TRBJ2-2 | TRBV4-1 | TGCGCCAGCAGCCAAGAACAAGACACCGGGGAGCTGTTTTTT | CASSQEQDTGELFF
. | . | TRBJ1-1 | TRBV27 | TGTGCCAGCAGTTTGGCAGGGTGGACTGAAGCTTTCTTT | CASSLAGWTEAFF
few | . | TRBJ1-1 | TRBV6-6 | TGTGCCAGTCGGAACACTGAAGCTTTCTTT | CASRNTEAFF
. | . | TRBJ2-7 | TRBV20-1 | TGCAGTGCTAGAGCTCGCGAAGGCTACGAGCAGTACTTC | CSARAREGYEQYF
many | . | TRBJ2-1 | TRBV29-1 | TGCAGCGTAACCCTAGCCCACAATGAGCAGTTCTTC | CSVTLAHNEQFF
many | TRBD1 | TRBJ2-5 | TRBV6-1 | TGTGCCAGCAGACACGAGACAGGGGGCTGGGAGGAGACCCAGTACTTC | CASRHETGGWEETQYF
. | TRBD2 | TRBJ2-7 | TRBV2 | TGTGCCAGCAGTACTATAGCGGGAGTCGACGAGCAGTACTTC | CASSTIAGVDEQYF
many | . | TRBJ2-6 | TRBV4-3 | TGCGCCAGCAGCCAAGATTTGCCGTCTGGGGCCAACGTCCTGACTTTC | CASSQDLPSGANVLTF
. | . | TRBJ2-2 | TRBV2 | TGTGCCTTCAGTTGGCAACTACTCGAAGTTCAGTCGATCACCGGGGAGCTGTTTTTT | CAFSWQLLEVQSITGELFF
many | TRBD2 | TRBJ2-7 | TRBV20-1 | TGCAGTGCTAGAGATAACGGACTAGCGGGAGTCTACGAGCAGTACTTC | CSARDNGLAGVYEQYF
few | TRBD2 | TRBJ2-2 | TRBV14 | TGTGCCAGCAGCCTTGCGGGAGGTGCCGGGGAGCTGTTTTTT | CASSLAGGAGELFF
. | . | TRBJ2-2 | TRBV5-1 | TGCGCCAGCAGCTTCCGGGAGTTTCCCACCGGGGAGCTGTTTTTT | CASSFREFPTGELFF
. | . | TRBJ2-1 | TRBV6-5 | TGTGCCAGCAGTTACTTACAGGGCCCCTACAATGAGCAGTTCTTC | CASSYLQGPYNEQFF
. | . | TRBJ2-5 | TRBV6-2/TRBV6-3 | TGTGCCGTCCGAGAAGAAGAGACCCAGTACTTC | CAVREEETQYF
few | . | TRBJ2-5 | TRBV21-1 | TGTGCCAGCATGCAAAAAGTTGTGGAGCAAAACCAAGAGACCCAGTACTTC | CASMQKVVEQNQETQYF
many | TRBD2 | TRBJ2-3 | TRBV7-9 | TGTGCCAGCAGCTCCGGACTAGCGGGAGACACAGATACGCAGTATTTT | CASSSGLAGDTDTQYF
few | TRBD1 | TRBJ2-5 | TRBV19 | TGTGCCAGTAGTACACAAGGACAGGAAGAGACCCAGTACTTC | CASSTQGQEETQYF
many | . | TRBJ2-1 | TRBV12-3/TRBV12-4 | TGTGCCAGCAGTTACAGTACGGGTTGGCCTGAGCAGTTCTTC | CASSYSTGWPEQFF
many | TRBD2 | TRBJ2-3 | TRBV5-5 | TGTGCCAGCAGCGCCGGACTAGCGGACACAGATACGCAGTATTTT | CASSAGLADTDTQYF
many | TRBD1 | TRBJ2-7 | TRBV4-3 | TGCGCCAGCAGCCAAGACCATAATGGACAGGGTGGATACGAGCAGTACTTC | CASSQDHNGQGGYEQYF